The 18 T cell receptor beta chains reported below all come from one sample, sequenced in a study of shared clonotypes between healthy human individuals. The method was immunoSEQ multiplex PCR; TCRdb's version includes in-frame clones alone and lacks a portion of them. The table shows approximately 1.5 million clones, with 95% to 99% occurring only once. The sequenced sample consisted of naive CD4+ T cells sorted from blood. Subset defined: CD45RA+ positively selected. The source is a young man in good health.

The chain couples TRBV7-6 to TRBJ1-5; D not resolved. Germline-derived CDR1 and CDR2 are SGHVS and FNYEAQ. The CDR3 consists of 17 residues. The V gene lost 0 bases and the J gene lost 7 bases, with 19 bases spanning the gap. Here the CDR3 reads CASSLASGSPTGQPQHF. In DNA, the CDR3 is TGTGCCAGCAGCTTAGCGTCGGGCTCTCCCACGGGGCAGCCCCAGCATTTT.

The V call is TRBV5-1, the J call TRBJ1-1, with D perhaps matching TRBD1 (5 bases). This CDR3 has 14 amino acids. Germline V gene lookup returns CDR1 SGHRS and CDR2 YFSETQ. V lost 0 bases to trimming and J lost 1 base, with 7 bases between them. DNA for the CDR3: TGCGCCAGCAGCTTGGGACAGAAGAACACTGAAGCTTTCTTT. Its protein product is CASSLGQKNTEAFF.

The chain links TRBV5-6 to TRBJ2-1; 8 positions match TRBD1. Germline assignment: CDR1 SGHDT and CDR2 YYEEEE. The CDR3 runs to 16 residues. V gave up 0 bases and J gave up 4 bases; unmatched junction bases: 6. The CDR3 loop reads CASSLVPGQGYNEQFF. In nucleotides, the CDR3 is TGTGCCAGCAGCTTGGTACCCGGACAGGGTTACAATGAGCAGTTCTTC.

In regard to this clone: Other DNA sequences in this sample translate to the same CDR3. The chain is built from TRBV6-1 and TRBJ1-2; D gene uncertain. The ends were cut back, 6 bases at V and 1 base at J, with 6 bases in the middle. The CDR3 runs 12 residues. Germline-derived CDR1 and CDR2 are MNHNS and SASEGT. This CDR3 reads CASSQNNYGYTF. In DNA, the CDR3 is TGTGCCAGCAGCCAAAATAACTATGGCTACACCTTC.

Remarks on this clone: Other DNA sequences of this sample code for an identical CDR3. The chain has TRBV7-9 and TRBJ2-7; TRBD2 is a possible D gene (5 bases). The V gene lost 4 bases and the J gene lost 7 bases, with 11 bases spanning the gap. Germline V gene lookup returns CDR1 SEHNR and CDR2 FQNEAQ (reference sequence). The CDR3 contains 12 residues. In DNA, the CDR3 is TGTGCCAGCAGCTCCGGACCGGGGGAGCAGTACTTC. Its protein product is CASSSGPGEQYF.

The CDR3 coding sequence is TGCAGCGTTGAAAGACTAGCGGGAGTAAATGAGCAGTTCTTC. It yields the protein CSVERLAGVNEQFF. The chain is built from TRBV29-1 and TRBJ2-1; 12 positions agree with TRBD2. Germline loops: CDR1 SQVTM, CDR2 ANQGSEA. CDR3 size: 14 residues. V dropped 2 bases and J dropped 7; count of bases not matched to a gene: 3.

The chain recombines TRBV2 with TRBJ1-5, with 7 bases identical to TRBD1. V was pared by 4 bases and J by 2 bases, with 5 bases of the junction left unmatched. CDR1 and CDR2 from the germline V gene are SNHLY and FYNNEI. This CDR3 has 15 amino acids. The CDR3 region is CASSVGDSRNQPQHF. The CDR3 DNA follows: TGTGCCAGCAGTGTAGGGGACAGCCGCAATCAGCCCCAGCATTTT. The full variable domain, in which reference TRBV2 and TRBJ1-5 provide the parts outside the CDR3, is EPEVTQTPSHQVTQMGQEVILRCVPISNHLYFYWYRQILGQKVEFLVSFYNNEISEKSEIFDDQFSVERPDGSNFTLKIRSTKLEDSAMYFCASSVGDSRNQPQHFGDGTRLSIL.

This clone was counted once. This chain connects TRBV5-6 to TRBJ2-7; D might be TRBD2 (5 bases). Trimming left V 1 base short and J 2 bases short, with 22 bases between. Germline V lookup: CDR1 SGHDT, CDR2 YYEEEE. This CDR3 is built from 18 residues. Here the CDR3 reads CASSLYWRVANVPYEQYF. The CDR3 DNA sequence: TGTGCCAGCAGCTTGTATTGGCGGGTCGCCAATGTTCCCTACGAGCAGTACTTC. The full variable domain, completed using reference TRBV5-6 and TRBJ2-7, is DAGVTQSPTHLIKTRGQQVTLRCSPKSGHDTVSWYQQALGQGPQFIFQYYEEEERQRGNFPDRFSGHQFPNYSSELNVNALLLGDSALYLCASSLYWRVANVPYEQYFGPGTRLTVT.

This chain links TRBV29-1 with TRBJ2-5, with D perhaps matching TRBD1 (6 bases). Germline V gives CDR1 SQVTM, CDR2 ANQGSEA. This CDR3 has 12 residues. V was cut by 3 bases and J by 2 bases, with 7 bases left in between. The CDR3, as DNA: TGCAGCGTTGATGACAGGCAAGAGACCCAGTACTTC. This encodes CSVDDRQETQYF. The full variable domain, its missing parts supplied by reference TRBV29-1 and TRBJ2-5, is SAVISQKPSRDICQRGTSLTIQCQVDSQVTMMFWYRQQPGQSLTLIATANQGSEATYESGFVIDKFPISRPNLTFSTLTVSNMSPEDSSIYLCSVDDRQETQYFGPGTRLLVL.

The V gene is TRBV29-1, the J gene TRBJ2-1; the match to TRBD1 covers 7 bases. Looked up from germline, CDR1 is SQVTM and CDR2 is ANQGSEA. CDR3 length: 12 residues. The J segment lost 5 bases and the V segment lost 7 bases, leaving 5 bases of the junction unmatched. Here the CDR3 reads CSARQGNNEQFF. Here the CDR3 DNA reads TGCAGCGCCCGACAGGGAAACAATGAGCAGTTCTTC.

V usage is TRBV5-6 and J usage is TRBJ2-5, with 10 nucleotides matching TRBD2. V dropped 5 bases and J dropped 10; count of bases not matched to a gene: 17. There are 16 residues in the CDR3. The germline V gene encodes CDR1 SGHDT and CDR2 YYEEEE. CDR3 nucleotides: TGTGCCAGCAGTTTATTCGGGACTAGCGATTCCGAGGGCCAGTACTTC. Translated, it gives CASSLFGTSDSEGQYF. The full variable domain, in which reference TRBV5-6 and TRBJ2-5 provide the parts outside the CDR3, is DAGVTQSPTHLIKTRGQQVTLRCSPKSGHDTVSWYQQALGQGPQFIFQYYEEEERQRGNFPDRFSGHQFPNYSSELNVNALLLGDSALYLCASSLFGTSDSEGQYFGPGTRLLVL.

The V and J genes are TRBV9 and TRBJ2-1; the D is unclear. Trimming removed 1 base at V and 0 bases at J, with 2 bases between. The CDR3 consists of 13 residues. Germline V lookup: CDR1 SGDLS, CDR2 YYNGEE. CDR3 residues: CASSVRSYNEQFF. The DNA for the CDR3 is TGTGCCAGCAGCGTACGCTCCTACAATGAGCAGTTCTTC.

The chain recombines TRBV19 with TRBJ1-5; a weak D match, TRBD1 (6 bases). The CDR3 is made up of 21 amino acids. Germline CDR1 reads LNHDA; CDR2 reads SQIVND (reference sequence). Trimming cost V 1 base and J 1 base, with 26 bases left between them. The CDR3 protein is CASSIGLLRGRIARSNQPQHF. As DNA, the CDR3 is TGTGCCAGTAGTATAGGCCTACTGCGGGGGCGCATTGCCCGAAGCAATCAGCCCCAGCATTTT.

The genes are TRBV6-6 and TRBJ2-1, with D unclear. Trimming took 4 bases from V and 4 from J, leaving 17 bases between them. The CDR3 runs to 16 residues. The germline V gene has CDR1 MNHNY and CDR2 SVGAGI (reference sequence). The CDR3 region has the DNA TGTGCCAGCAGTTCCGAAGGTTCCCGCTTGTACAATGAGCAGTTCTTC. Its protein is CASSSEGSRLYNEQFF.

The chain is built from TRBV20-1 and TRBJ2-7; possible D gene TRBD2, 6 bases. Germline-derived CDR1 and CDR2 are DFQATT and SNEGSKA (reference sequence). CDR3 length: 11 residues. Trimming shortened V by 7 bases and J by 4 bases, and 11 bases separated the two germline ends. The CDR3 DNA follows: TGCAGTGTCCCCGGGACTTACGAGCAGTACTTC. It codes for CSVPGTYEQYF.

This chain connects TRBV18 to TRBJ2-6; 7 bases are a match to TRBD1. CDR1 and CDR2 from the germline V gene are KGHSH and LQKENI. Losses at the gene ends were 1 base for V and 4 bases for J; bases not matched to a gene: 10. This CDR3 has 18 amino acids. CDR3 residues: CASSPREQGTFGANVLTF. DNA of the CDR3: TGTGCCAGCTCACCACGCGAACAGGGGACCTTCGGGGCCAACGTCCTGACTTTC. Looking up the rest from reference TRBV18 and TRBJ2-6 gives the full variable domain: NAGVMQNPRHLVRRRGQEARLRCSPMKGHSHVYWYRQLPEEGLKFMVYLQKENIIDESGMPKERFSAEFPKEGPSILRIQQVVRGDSAAYFCASSPREQGTFGANVLTFGAGSRLTVL.

The V and J genes are TRBV7-9 and TRBJ2-1, with D tentatively TRBD2 (6 bases). Germline V CDR1 and CDR2: SEHNR, FQNEAQ (reference sequence). The length of the CDR3 is 13 residues. Trimming removed 2 bases at V and 8 bases at J, with 10 bases between. The CDR3: CASSLRETYEQFF. The CDR3 DNA sequence: TGTGCCAGCAGCTTACGGGAGACCTATGAGCAGTTCTTC.

V and J are TRBV29-1 and TRBJ2-2, with 7 nucleotides matching TRBD1. Looked up from germline, CDR1 is SQVTM and CDR2 is ANQGSEA. This CDR3 comprises 13 residues. V shed 7 bases and J 3 bases; nucleotides not matched to a gene: 5. The CDR3: CSGQGDDTGELFF. DNA of the CDR3: TGCAGCGGCCAGGGGGACGACACCGGGGAGCTGTTTTTT.